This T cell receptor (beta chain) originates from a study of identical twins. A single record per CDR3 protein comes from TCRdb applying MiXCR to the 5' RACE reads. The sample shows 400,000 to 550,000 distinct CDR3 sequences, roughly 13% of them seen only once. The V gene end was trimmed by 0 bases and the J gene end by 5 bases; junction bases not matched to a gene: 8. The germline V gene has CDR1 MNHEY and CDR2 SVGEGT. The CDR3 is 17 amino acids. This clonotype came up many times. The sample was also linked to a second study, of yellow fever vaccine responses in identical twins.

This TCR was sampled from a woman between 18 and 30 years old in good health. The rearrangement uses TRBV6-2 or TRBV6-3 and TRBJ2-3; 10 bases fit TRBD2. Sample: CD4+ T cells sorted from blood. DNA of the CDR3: TGTGCCAGCAGTTACTCGTTCCAGCGGGGGGGTGAAGATACGCAGTATTTT. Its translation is CASSYSFQRGGEDTQYF.